The 26 T cell receptor beta chains listed next were all sequenced from one sample in a study of neurological immune-mediated disorders. TCRdb independently ran MiXCR on the 5' RACE reads; one entry per CDR3 protein. The data hold 40,000 to 45,000 distinct CDR3 sequences, with approximately 11% observed a single time. Input material: PBMCs. Source of these receptors: a female donor in good health.

This clonotype was picked up a small number of times. V and J are TRBV25-1 and TRBJ2-7, with D perhaps TRBD1 (6 bases). The CDR3 is 11 residues long. Germline V gene lookup returns CDR1 MGHDK and CDR2 SYGVNS. V lost 3 bases to trimming and J lost 6 bases, with 6 bases between them. CDR3 loop: CASSDRGEQYF. In nucleotides, the CDR3 is TGTGCCAGCAGTGACAGGGGCGAGCAGTACTTC.

This clonotype appeared many times. The V and J genes are TRBV18 and TRBJ2-7; tentatively, D is TRBD1 (6 bases). Looked up from germline, CDR1 is KGHSH and CDR2 is LQKENI. Trimming took off 2 bases at V and 2 bases at J, with 13 bases between the two ends. CDR3 size: 15 residues. DNA of the CDR3: TGTGCCAGCTCACCATACCGGGACACAACCTACGAGCAGTACTTC. Translation: CASSPYRDTTYEQYF.

This clonotype was seen at least ten times. The chain joins TRBV5-1 to TRBJ2-2; the match to TRBD2 covers 7 bases. V shed 4 bases and J 3 bases; nucleotides not matched to a gene: 6. Germline assignment: CDR1 SGHRS and CDR2 YFSETQ. This CDR3 contains 15 residues. CDR3 sequence: CASSLDTSDTGELFF. The CDR3, as DNA: TGCGCCAGCAGCCTGGACACTAGCGACACCGGGGAGCTGTTTTTT.

This clonotype appeared many times. The rearrangement joins TRBV9 to TRBJ1-3, with 9 bases that match TRBD1. The V and J ends lost 0 bases and 4 bases, in that order; junction bases with no gene match: 2. CDR3 length equals 15 residues. In germline, CDR1 is SGDLS, CDR2 YYNGEE. CDR3 DNA sequence: TGTGCCAGCAGCGTAGGGGACAGGGACGGAAACACCATATATTTT. It translates to CASSVGDRDGNTIYF.

The chain is built from TRBV9 and TRBJ2-2; TRBD1 matches 7 bases. The V segment lost 3 bases and the J segment 7 bases; nucleotides outside the gene matches: 6. The germline CDR1 and CDR2 sequences are SGDLS and YYNGEE. The CDR3 extends over 14 amino acids. The CDR3 nucleotides read TGTGCCAGCAGCGCAACAGGGGTGGGCGGGGAGCTGTTTTTT. Translating gives CASSATGVGGELFF.

In its sample, this clonotype was seen many times. J is TRBJ1-3 and V is TRBV3-1; a possible D gene is TRBD1 (5 bases). This CDR3 region has 15 residues. The germline V and J ends were trimmed by 2 bases and 0 bases, with 8 bases remaining between them. Germline CDR1 and CDR2: LGHDT and YNNKEL (reference sequence). In DNA, the CDR3 is TGTGCCAGCAGCCAACAGGGACCCTCTGGAAACACCATATATTTT. It translates to CASSQQGPSGNTIYF.

Worth noting for this clonotype: The junction differs from germline at one of its ends, possibly a read error. The chain joins TRBV20-1 to TRBJ2-7; D may match TRBD1 or TRBD2 (5 bases each). Germline lookup yields CDR1 DFQATT and CDR2 SNEGSKA (reference sequence). There are 15 residues in the CDR3. CDR3 DNA: TGCATTGCTAGGGACCCTGGACAAAGCTTATACGAGCAGTACTTC. Translating it yields CIARDPGQSLYEQYF.

In its sample, this clonotype was seen many times. The chain links TRBV4-1 to TRBJ1-1, with unresolved D. This CDR3 region has 16 residues. Trimming cost V 5 bases and J 0 bases, with 16 bases left between them. Germline CDR1 and CDR2: MGHRA and YSYEKL. CDR3 in amino acids: CASSALILPMNTEAFF. The CDR3 DNA sequence: TGCGCCAGCAGCGCACTGATCCTCCCTATGAACACTGAAGCTTTCTTT.

This clonotype was counted at least ten times. The chain links TRBV6-2 or TRBV6-3 to TRBJ1-2; D is unclear. CDR1 and CDR2 (germline): MNHEY, SVGEGT. The CDR3 sequence is 15 residues long. V lost 7 bases to trimming and J lost 4 bases, with 19 bases between them. CDR3 DNA sequence: TGTGCCAGCACCTTGACACGAACTCAAATCTATGGCTACACCTTC. As protein: CASTLTRTQIYGYTF.

This clonotype was recorded many times. The CDR3 DNA reads as TGCAGCGTTGTCGGGGACCGGGAGACCCAGTACTTC. It yields the protein CSVVGDRETQYF. The chain joins TRBV29-1 to TRBJ2-5; D may match TRBD1 or TRBD2 (5 bases each). The CDR3 contains 12 residues. The germline V gene encodes CDR1 SQVTM and CDR2 ANQGSEA. V was shortened by 4 bases and J by 5 bases, with 11 bases between the two germline ends.

This clonotype was seen at least ten times. The chain is built from TRBV19 and TRBJ2-1, with TRBD2 as a possible D gene (6 bases). The V end was cut by 5 bases, the J end by 5 bases, with 16 bases between. The CDR3 consists of 15 residues. The germline V gene has CDR1 LNHDA and CDR2 SQIVND (reference sequence). CDR3 bases: TGTGCCAGTAGTCAAAGAGAGGAGGGGCACAATGAGCAGTTCTTC. It encodes CASSQREEGHNEQFF. The whole variable domain, remainder taken from reference TRBV19 and TRBJ2-1, is DGGITQSPKYLFRKEGQNVTLSCEQNLNHDAMYWYRQDPGQGLRLIYYSQIVNDFQKGDIAEGYSVSREKKESFPLTVTSAQKNPTAFYLCASSQREEGHNEQFFGPGTRLTVL.

This clonotype has a count of ten or more. V gene TRBV9 combines with J gene TRBJ1-3, with D possibly being TRBD1 (6 bases). In germline, CDR1 is SGDLS, CDR2 YYNGEE. Trimming removed 4 bases at V and 7 bases at J, with 15 bases between. The CDR3 sequence is 14 residues long. CDR3 in amino acids: CASSTRGVANTIYF. Written as DNA, the CDR3 is TGTGCCAGCAGCACTAGGGGGGTCGCGAACACCATATATTTT.

The table lists this clonotype with many counts. V and J are TRBV14 and TRBJ1-4; tentative D call: TRBD1 (5 bases). The CDR3 consists of 16 residues. Germline CDR1 is SGHDN and CDR2 is FVKESK. Trimming shortened V by 4 bases and J by 7 bases, and 19 bases separated the two germline ends. The CDR3 loop reads CASSRGLGVIGEKLFF. CDR3 in DNA: TGTGCCAGCAGCCGGGGCCTTGGGGTGATTGGTGAAAAACTGTTTTTT.

The chain recombines TRBV29-1 with TRBJ2-1; a weak D match, TRBD2 (6 bases). Germline lookup yields CDR1 SQVTM and CDR2 ANQGSEA. The length of the CDR3 is 13 residues. Deletions cut 4 bases from V and 3 bases from J, with 10 bases between. CDR3 DNA: TGCAGCGTTGGGGCCGGGAGCTACAATGAGCAGTTCTTC. This codes for CSVGAGSYNEQFF.

This clonotype has ten or more counts. The rearrangement links TRBV20-1 to TRBJ2-1, with 9 bases that match TRBD2. The CDR3 is 14 residues long. Germline CDR1 is DFQATT and CDR2 is SNEGSKA (reference sequence). J gave up 6 bases and V 6 bases, and 9 bases lay outside the gene matches. CDR3 DNA sequence: TGCAGTGCAAATTCTAAGACTAGCGGCAATGAGCAGTTCTTC. Protein product: CSANSKTSGNEQFF.

In this sample, this clonotype turned up many times. The chain joins TRBV5-1 to TRBJ2-7; 8 nucleotides line up with TRBD1. Germline CDR1 and CDR2: SGHRS and YFSETQ. The V segment lost 0 bases and the J segment 3 bases; nucleotides outside the gene matches: 5. CDR3 size: 15 residues. The CDR3: CASSLDGQGRYEQYF. The CDR3 DNA is TGCGCCAGCAGCTTGGATGGACAGGGTCGCTACGAGCAGTACTTC.

This clonotype has a count of ten or more. The gene calls are TRBV9 and TRBJ1-5, with a possible D match to TRBD1 (5 bases). The V and J ends lost 0 bases and 7 bases respectively, with 8 bases between them. The CDR3 extends over 13 amino acids. CDR1 SGDLS and CDR2 YYNGEE come from the germline V gene. CDR3 in DNA: TGTGCCAGCAGCGTAGGGGGCGAGCAGCCCCAGCATTTT. Protein sequence: CASSVGGEQPQHF.

This clonotype appeared many times. The J gene is TRBJ2-4, the V gene TRBV5-6; possible D gene TRBD2, 6 bases. The CDR3 spans 12 residues. CDR1 is SGHDT, CDR2 YYEEEE, per germline. Between the trimmed V and J ends, which lost 4 bases and 11 bases, there was a span of 13 bases. CDR3 DNA: TGTGCCAGCAGCCAATTGGAGGGGTTTCAGTACTTC. Translated, it gives CASSQLEGFQYF.

This clonotype was counted at least ten times. V gene TRBV12-3 or TRBV12-4 combines with J gene TRBJ2-2; D gene unclear. Trimming removed 2 bases from V and 6 bases from J, with 10 bases in between. The CDR3 sequence is 14 residues long. The CDR3 DNA reads as TGTGCCAGCAGTTTAAAGGATTTGGCCGGGGAGCTGTTTTTT. Translation gives CASSLKDLAGELFF.

This clonotype was counted between two and nine times. V and J are TRBV2 and TRBJ1-1, with no clear D. Germline V CDR1 and CDR2: SNHLY, FYNNEI. Trimming left V 6 bases short and J 6 bases short, with 11 bases between. This CDR3 spans 12 amino acids. The CDR3 spells CASRAGRSEAFF. The CDR3 nucleotides are TGTGCCAGCAGGGCGGGCCGGTCTGAAGCTTTCTTT.

This clonotype was counted ten times or more. The CDR3 DNA reads TGTGCCATCACCCCCCCCGATCGAATTGAAGCTTTCTTT. It codes for CAITPPDRIEAFF. The chain combines TRBV10-3 with TRBJ1-1; D ambiguous. Trimming stripped 7 bases from V and 7 bases from J, with 16 bases between. This CDR3 has 13 residues. CDR1 is ENHRY and CDR2 is SYGVKD in the germline V gene.

This clonotype was recorded at least ten times. The chain is built from TRBV10-1 and TRBJ2-5, with D tentatively TRBD1 or TRBD2 (5 bases each). The germline V gene encodes CDR1 WNHNN and CDR2 SYGVQD (reference sequence). There are 13 residues in the CDR3. The V end lost 5 bases, the J end lost 5 bases, and 12 bases lay between the germline ends. In nucleotides, the CDR3 is TGCGCCAGCAGTACCAAGGGACGGGAGACCCAGTACTTC. Its translation is CASSTKGRETQYF.

This clonotype appeared a single time. The rearrangement links TRBV7-8 to TRBJ2-2; 9 bases fit TRBD1. Germline V gene sequence: CDR1 SGHVS, CDR2 FQNEAQ. J was trimmed by 4 bases and V by 9 bases; bases with no gene match: 6. The CDR3 extends over 14 amino acids. CDR3 coding DNA: TGTGCCAGTGTATTGACAGGGGGCACCGGGGAGCTGTTTTTT. Protein: CASVLTGGTGELFF.

This clonotype was counted many times. V is TRBV7-9 and J is TRBJ2-1, with 16 bases fitting TRBD2. CDR3 length: 18 residues. V lost 4 bases, J lost 3 bases, and 6 bases stayed unmatched. The germline V gene has CDR1 SEHNR and CDR2 FQNEAQ (reference sequence). The CDR3 nucleotides are TGTGCCAGCAGCTCTACGGGACTAGCGGGGGGGAGCTACAATGAGCAGTTCTTC. Translated, it gives CASSSTGLAGGSYNEQFF. The entire variable domain, with the rest obtained from reference TRBV7-9 and TRBJ2-1, is as follows: DTGVSQNPRHKITKRGQNVTFRCDPISEHNRLYWYRQTLGQGPEFLTYFQNEAQLEKSRLLSDRFSAERPKGSFSTLEIQRTEQGDSAMYLCASSSTGLAGGSYNEQFFGPGTRLTVL.

In its sample, this clonotype was seen many times. The V and J genes are TRBV5-1 and TRBJ1-4; 8 bases map to TRBD1. In germline, CDR1 is SGHRS, CDR2 YFSETQ. The J segment lost 5 bases and the V segment lost 2 bases, leaving 5 bases of the junction unmatched. The CDR3 runs 15 residues. The CDR3 nucleotides read TGCGCCAGCAGCTTAATGACAGGGGAAAATGAAAAACTGTTTTTT. It specifies CASSLMTGENEKLFF.

This clonotype was detected ten times or more. V usage is TRBV6-5 and J usage is TRBJ2-5; no clear D gene. This CDR3 comprises 14 residues. CDR1 and CDR2 (germline): MNHEY, SVGAGI. The V end lost 3 bases, the J end lost 5 bases, and 13 bases lay between the germline ends. In DNA form, the CDR3 reads TGTGCCAGCAGTTATAACCCTAGTGGGGAGACCCAGTACTTC. Its translation: CASSYNPSGETQYF.